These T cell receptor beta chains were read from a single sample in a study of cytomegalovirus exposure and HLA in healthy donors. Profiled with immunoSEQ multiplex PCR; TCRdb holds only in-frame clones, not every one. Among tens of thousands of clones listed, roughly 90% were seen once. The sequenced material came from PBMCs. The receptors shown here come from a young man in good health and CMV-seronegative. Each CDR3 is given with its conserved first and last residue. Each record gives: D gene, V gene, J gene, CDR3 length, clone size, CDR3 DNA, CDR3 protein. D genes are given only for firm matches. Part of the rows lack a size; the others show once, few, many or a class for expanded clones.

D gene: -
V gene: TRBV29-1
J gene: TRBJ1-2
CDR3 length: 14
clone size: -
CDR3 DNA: TGCAGCGTTGAGCCTCCGGGACAATTTTACGGCTACACCTTC
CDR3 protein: CSVEPPGQFYGYTF

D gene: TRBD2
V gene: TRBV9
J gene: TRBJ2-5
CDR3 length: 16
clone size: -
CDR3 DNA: TGTGCCAGCAGCCGTTCGGGCGGGAGGGGGCAAGAGACCCAGTACTTC
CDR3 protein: CASSRSGGRGQETQYF

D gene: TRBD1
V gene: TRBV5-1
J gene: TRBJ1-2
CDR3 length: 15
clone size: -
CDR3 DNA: TGCGCCAGCAGCTTGTTGACAGGGGGGTCCTATGGCTACACCTTC
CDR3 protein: CASSLLTGGSYGYTF

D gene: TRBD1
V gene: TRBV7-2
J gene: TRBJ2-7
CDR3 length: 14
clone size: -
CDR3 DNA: TGTGCCAGCAGCCCCCGACAGGGAGCCTACGAGCAGTACTTC
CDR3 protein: CASSPRQGAYEQYF

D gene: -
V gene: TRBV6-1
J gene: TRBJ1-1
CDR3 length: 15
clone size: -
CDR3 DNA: TGTGCCAGCAGTCACATTCTGCTGGGCAACACTGAAGCTTTCTTT
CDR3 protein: CASSHILLGNTEAFF

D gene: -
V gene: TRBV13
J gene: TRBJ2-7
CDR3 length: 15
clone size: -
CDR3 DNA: TGTGCCAGCAGCTTACAAGGTTTGGGGGGTTACGAGCAGTACTTC
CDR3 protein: CASSLQGLGGYEQYF

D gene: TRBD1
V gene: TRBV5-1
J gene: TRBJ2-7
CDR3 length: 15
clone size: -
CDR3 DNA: TGCGCCAGCAGCCTCTCAGGGGGACCTGCCGACGAGCAGTACTTC
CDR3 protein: CASSLSGGPADEQYF

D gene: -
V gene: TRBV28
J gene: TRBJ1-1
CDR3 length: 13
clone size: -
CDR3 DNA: TGTGCCAGCAGTTTGGGGGGAAACACTGAAGCTTTCTTT
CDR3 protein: CASSLGGNTEAFF

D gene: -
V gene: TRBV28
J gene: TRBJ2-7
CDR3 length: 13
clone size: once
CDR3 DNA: TGTGCCACCGAGGGTGGCGTCAGAGGGGAGCAGTACTTC
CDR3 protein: CATEGGVRGEQYF

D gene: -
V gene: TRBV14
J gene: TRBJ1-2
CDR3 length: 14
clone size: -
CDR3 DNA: TGTGCCAGCAGCCAAACCACACAGAACTATGGCTACACCTTC
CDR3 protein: CASSQTTQNYGYTF

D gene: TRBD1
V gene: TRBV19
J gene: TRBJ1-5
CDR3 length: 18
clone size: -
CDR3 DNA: TGTGCCAGTAGTATTCAGGGGGACAGGCCCCTTATGGTTCAGCCCCAGCATTTT
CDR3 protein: CASSIQGDRPLMVQPQHF

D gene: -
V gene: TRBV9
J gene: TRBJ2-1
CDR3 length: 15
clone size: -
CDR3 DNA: TGTGCCAGCAGCGTAGGCGCGAGCTCCTACAATGAGCAGTTCTTC
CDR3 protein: CASSVGASSYNEQFF

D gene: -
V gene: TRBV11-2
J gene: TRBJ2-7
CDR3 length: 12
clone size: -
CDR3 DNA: TGTGCCAGCAGCCCCGGTCTCTACGAGCAGTACTTC
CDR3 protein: CASSPGLYEQYF

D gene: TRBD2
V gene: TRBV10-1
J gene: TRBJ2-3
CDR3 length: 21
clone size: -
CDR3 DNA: TGCGCCAGCAGGCAGACTAGCGGGAGGGCCTTCTGCCGCCGTGGTTCGGGGACGCAGTATTTT
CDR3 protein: CASRQTSGRAFCRRGSGTQYF

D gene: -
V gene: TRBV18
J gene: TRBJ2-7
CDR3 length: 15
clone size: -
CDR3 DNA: TGTGCCAGCTCACCCGGTAGCGGTACGTACAACGAGCAGTACTTC
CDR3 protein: CASSPGSGTYNEQYF

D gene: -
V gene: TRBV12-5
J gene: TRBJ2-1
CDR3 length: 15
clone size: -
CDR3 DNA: TGTGCTAGTGGTTTGGCCCGTTTTAAGGCGGATGAGCAGTTCTTC
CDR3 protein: CASGLARFKADEQFF

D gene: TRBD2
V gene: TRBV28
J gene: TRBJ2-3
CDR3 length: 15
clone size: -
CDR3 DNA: TGTGCCAGCAGTCCCAGCGGGAGGGCCTTGGATACGCAGTATTTT
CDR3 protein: CASSPSGRALDTQYF

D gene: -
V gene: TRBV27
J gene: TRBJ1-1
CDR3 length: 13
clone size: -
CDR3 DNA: TGTGCCAGCAGTTTATCCCTCAACACTGAAGCTTTCTTT
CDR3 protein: CASSLSLNTEAFF

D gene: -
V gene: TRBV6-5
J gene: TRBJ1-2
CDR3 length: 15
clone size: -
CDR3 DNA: TGTGCCAGCAGTTATAATGGCCAATTAAGCTATGGCTACACCTTC
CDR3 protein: CASSYNGQLSYGYTF

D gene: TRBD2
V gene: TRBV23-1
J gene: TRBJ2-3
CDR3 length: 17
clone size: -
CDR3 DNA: TGCGCCAGCAGTCTAAAGAACTTAGCGGGAGGGGCAGATACGCAGTATTTT
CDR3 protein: CASSLKNLAGGADTQYF

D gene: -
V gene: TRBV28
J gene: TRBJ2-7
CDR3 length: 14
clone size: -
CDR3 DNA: TGTGCCAGCAGTTTATTACCGCGAGCTTACGAGCAGTACTTC
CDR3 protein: CASSLLPRAYEQYF

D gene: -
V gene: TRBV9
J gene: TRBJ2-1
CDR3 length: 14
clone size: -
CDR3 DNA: TGTGCCAGCAGCGCCGGGACACCGCCCAATGAGCAGTTCTTC
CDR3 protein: CASSAGTPPNEQFF